This T cell receptor (beta chain) was captured in a study of CD8 T cells in ankylosing spondylitis. General study findings and limits: Reports say disease-linked clones showed up significantly more in matched ankylosing spondylitis synovial fluid. A TCR beta motif of seven or eight highly homologous variants appeared characteristic of ankylosing spondylitis blood. Earlier authors reported some of these motif variants in reactive arthritis synovial fluid and blood.

Points on this clonotype: Its antigen is unknown.

V lost 6 bases and J lost 1, with 9 bases in between. CDR3 length equals 14 residues. Library preparation for TCR beta used quantitative 5'-RACE with molecular barcodes. TCRdb fed the 5' RACE reads into MiXCR, producing one record per CDR3 protein. The top ten clones hold approximately 0.97% of a sample with some 450,000 distinct CDR3 sequences, 15% to 20% of them seen once. This TCR was sampled from a male donor with ankylosing spondylitis. The J gene is TRBJ2-2, the V gene TRBV12-3 or TRBV12-4, with a weak D call TRBD1 (6 bases). The sample taken for sequencing was blood, either unsorted or a sorted T cell fraction (not recorded which). CDR3 sequence (DNA): TGTGCCAGCAGACTGGGACAGAACACCGGGGAGCTGTTTTTT. It codes for CASRLGQNTGELFF.